These 24 T cell receptor beta chains originate from one sample sequenced in a study of CD8+CD57+ T cells in acquired aplastic anemia. Profiles of TCR beta VDJ and CDR3 were generated from a genomic DNA template. TCRdb passed the reads through MiXCR, listing each CDR3 protein once. This table has fewer than 70,000 distinct CDR3 sequences, almost 55% appearing once. Specimen: sorted CD4+, CD8+, or CD8+CD57+ T cells (not recorded which) from PBMCs. The receptors come from a human donor in good health, serving as a control.

The chain is built from TRBV2 and TRBJ2-7; D is undetermined. V was shortened by 6 bases and J by 3 bases, with 12 bases between the two germline ends. The germline V gene has CDR1 SNHLY and CDR2 FYNNEI. The CDR3 loop spans 13 amino acids. The CDR3 loop is CASSYGENYEQYF. The CDR3 nucleotides read TGTGCCAGCAGCTACGGAGAGAACTACGAGCAGTACTTC.

This clonotype was observed once. The chain is built from TRBV20-1 and TRBJ1-1; 9 bases agree with TRBD1. The CDR3 sequence is 13 residues long. J gave up 3 bases and V 1 base, and 0 bases lay outside the gene matches. CDR1 and CDR2 (germline): DFQATT, SNEGSKA (reference sequence). CDR3 bases: TGCAGTGCTAGAGGGACAGGGGACACTGAAGCTTTCTTT. Translated: CSARGTGDTEAFF.

By share of the sample, this clonotype is medium-sized. The V and J genes are TRBV2 and TRBJ1-6; no clear D gene. In germline, CDR1 is SNHLY, CDR2 FYNNEI. Trimming pared 6 bases from V and 3 bases from J, leaving 12 bases between. The CDR3 runs 15 residues. CDR3 sequence reads: CASRQDFYYNSPLHF. The CDR3 region has the DNA TGTGCCAGCAGGCAAGACTTTTACTATAATTCACCCCTCCACTTT.

The chain combines TRBV6-5 with TRBJ1-2; D remains unclear. This CDR3 spans 15 amino acids. Germline assignment: CDR1 MNHEY and CDR2 SVGAGI. V was clipped by 2 bases and J by 5 bases, with 15 bases between them. CDR3 DNA sequence: TGTGCCAGCAGTTACGTGACTGCAGGAGGGTATGGCTACACCTTC. Translation gives CASSYVTAGGYGYTF.

In this sample, this clonotype turned up many times. The CDR3 DNA reads as TGTGCCAGTAGTTCAGACAGGGGGCGTACCGGGGAGCTGTTTTTT. Its protein product is CASSSDRGRTGELFF. The chain combines TRBV19 with TRBJ2-2; 10 bases map to TRBD1. The CDR3 is made up of 15 amino acids. Germline V gene data show CDR1 as LNHDA and CDR2 as SQIVND (reference sequence). The trim removed 5 bases at V and 5 bases at J, leaving 5 bases unmatched.

This clonotype has only one observation. The genes are TRBV19 and TRBJ2-7; TRBD2 matches at 7 bases. CDR1 is LNHDA, CDR2 SQIVND, per germline (reference sequence). CDR3 length: 15 residues. J was trimmed by 1 base and V by 3 bases; bases with no gene match: 6. CDR3 in DNA: TGTGCCAGTAGTATCAGGGCGGGGGAGTCCTACGAGCAGTACTTC. It yields the protein CASSIRAGESYEQYF.

This clonotype occurred a few times. CDR3 loop: CASSLGSGGNKQYF. CDR3 DNA sequence: TGCGCCAGCAGCTTGGGTTCAGGGGGCAACAAGCAGTACTTC. This chain joins TRBV5-1 and TRBJ2-7; 8 bases are a match to TRBD1. Germline V gives CDR1 SGHRS, CDR2 YFSETQ. V trimming: 0 bases; J trimming: 8 bases; junction bases outside the gene matches: 7. This CDR3 has 14 residues.

The rearrangement uses TRBV11-3 and TRBJ2-7; TRBD1 matches 10 bases. V shed 8 bases and J 3 bases; nucleotides not matched to a gene: 4. The length of the CDR3 is 13 residues. Germline V lookup: CDR1 SGHNT, CDR2 YENEEA. DNA of the CDR3: TGTGCCAGCGGCCGGGACAGGGGCTACGAGCAGTACTTC. Protein product: CASGRDRGYEQYF.

This chain connects TRBV10-3 to TRBJ2-2; 7 bases fit TRBD1. V was pared by 4 bases and J by 2 bases, with 1 base of the junction left unmatched. CDR3 length equals 14 residues. Per the germline V gene, CDR1 is ENHRY and CDR2 is SYGVKD. CDR3 protein: CAISGTGNTGELFF. DNA of the CDR3: TGTGCCATCAGTGGGACAGGAAACACCGGGGAGCTGTTTTTT.

The rearrangement links TRBV13 to TRBJ1-1, with D possibly TRBD1 on 6 matching bases. The CDR3 spans 14 residues. Looked up from germline, CDR1 is PRHDT and CDR2 is FYEKMQ (reference sequence). V was clipped by 1 base and J by 2 bases, with 8 bases between them. This CDR3 reads CASSLEGENTEAFF. The CDR3 coding sequence is TGTGCCAGCAGCTTAGAGGGGGAAAACACTGAAGCTTTCTTT.

The sample holds many counts of this clonotype. The CDR3 bases are TGTGCCAGCAGCCCAGCGCGGGGCCCGGGGCATTTT. Translating gives CASSPARGPGHF. The rearrangement joins TRBV7-9 to TRBJ1-5; possible D gene TRBD1, 5 bases. The CDR3 is 12 amino acids. Germline values: CDR1 SEHNR, CDR2 FQNEAQ (reference sequence). Trimming left V 5 bases short and J 15 bases short, with 17 bases between.

The chain has TRBV29-1 and TRBJ1-3; 7 bases line up with TRBD1. Per germline, CDR1 SQVTM and CDR2 ANQGSEA. The CDR3 is 13 residues long. V was pared by 6 bases and J by 6 bases, with 8 bases of the junction left unmatched. Here the CDR3 DNA reads TGCAGCGTAAGGACAGGAGGGGAAAACACCATATATTTT. Its translation is CSVRTGGENTIYF.

This clonotype was counted a few times. This sequence joins TRBV3-1 and TRBJ2-2; possible D gene TRBD2, 6 bases. Deletions cut 0 bases from V and 5 bases from J, with 10 bases between. The CDR3 is 15 residues long. Germline CDR1 and CDR2: LGHDT and YNNKEL (reference sequence). The CDR3 loop is CASSQEGLATGELFF. The CDR3 DNA sequence: TGTGCCAGCAGCCAAGAAGGGCTAGCGACCGGGGAGCTGTTTTTT.

J is TRBJ2-5 and V is TRBV14, with a tentative D call TRBD2 (5 bases). V was clipped by 0 bases and J by 5 bases, with 10 bases between them. The CDR3 runs to 14 residues. Germline values: CDR1 SGHDN, CDR2 FVKESK. CDR3 nucleotide sequence: TGTGCCAGCAGCCAAGACCCGCGGGCGGAGACCCAGTACTTC. It translates to CASSQDPRAETQYF.

This clonotype was observed many times. The gene calls are TRBV27 and TRBJ2-3; maybe TRBD2 (6 bases). CDR1 MNHEY and CDR2 SMNVEV come from the germline V gene (reference sequence). V was pared by 10 bases and J by 0 bases, with 11 bases between. The CDR3 totals 13 residues. CDR3 amino acids: CATWGTSTDTQYF. CDR3 DNA sequence: TGTGCCACCTGGGGGACTAGCACAGATACGCAGTATTTT.

A word on this clonotype: Possible read error: a much larger clone is one base away. The rearrangement links TRBV7-3 to TRBJ2-1; 9 positions match TRBD2. Trimming at V came to 0 bases and at J to 7 bases, leaving 10 bases not matched to a gene. This CDR3 contains 17 residues. Germline assignment: CDR1 SGHTA and CDR2 FQGTGA. CDR3 protein: CASSLTLVLAGTNEQFF. DNA of the CDR3: TGTGCCAGCAGCTTAACTTTAGTCCTAGCGGGAACGAATGAGCAGTTCTTC.

At least ten counts were recorded for this clonotype. The rearrangement joins TRBV30 to TRBJ1-6; 9 bases fit TRBD1. Germline CDR1 reads GTSNPN; CDR2 reads SVGIG (reference sequence). There are 16 residues in the CDR3. Trimming at V came to 2 bases and at J to 9 bases, leaving 11 bases not matched to a gene. This CDR3 reads CAWSTPGQGFPSPLHF. CDR3 coding DNA: TGTGCCTGGAGTACTCCCGGACAGGGGTTCCCTTCACCCCTCCACTTT.

This clonotype was observed at least ten times. J is TRBJ2-7 and V is TRBV12-5, with D possibly being TRBD1 (5 bases). Per the germline V gene, CDR1 is LGHNT and CDR2 is FRNRAP. V shed 7 bases and J shed 2 bases, with 9 bases lying between them. This CDR3 has 12 residues. In DNA form, the CDR3 reads TGTGCTAGTGCCTCAGGGACCTACGAGCAGTACTTC. It specifies CASASGTYEQYF.

This clonotype was seen at least ten times. This chain connects TRBV28 to TRBJ1-2; 8 bases map to TRBD1. The V segment lost 5 bases and the J segment 8 bases; nucleotides outside the gene matches: 7. The CDR3 is 13 amino acids. The germline V gene has CDR1 MDHEN and CDR2 SYDVKM. This CDR3 reads CASSVTDRGGYTF. Here the CDR3 DNA reads TGTGCCAGCAGTGTGACTGACAGGGGCGGCTACACCTTC.

The chain employs TRBV15 and TRBJ1-4; D is unclear. Germline-derived CDR1 and CDR2 are LNHNV and YYDKDF (reference sequence). V was cut by 3 bases and J by 8 bases, with 10 bases left in between. The CDR3 contains 13 residues. CDR3 coding DNA: TGTGCCACCAGCAGGGCGTCCGTAGAAAAACTGTTTTTT. Its protein product is CATSRASVEKLFF.

The chain joins TRBV6-1 to TRBJ2-7, with a weak D call TRBD1 (5 bases). The CDR3 length is 15 residues. Germline-derived CDR1 and CDR2 are MNHNS and SASEGT. The germline V and J ends were trimmed by 6 bases and 0 bases, with 15 bases remaining between them. DNA of the CDR3: TGTGCCAGCAGAAGTGTAGGGGATAGCTCCTACGAGCAGTACTTC. Encoded protein: CASRSVGDSSYEQYF.

This chain connects TRBV9 to TRBJ1-2, with unresolved D. This CDR3 comprises 14 residues. Germline V gene data show CDR1 as SGDLS and CDR2 as YYNGEE. Trimming removed 0 bases from V and 2 bases from J, with 8 bases in between. The CDR3, as DNA: TGTGCCAGCAGCGTAGTTGCAGACAACTATGGCTACACCTTC. Protein product: CASSVVADNYGYTF.

In this sample, this clonotype turned up many times. The CDR3 DNA reads TGCGCCAGCAGCCAATTCGGTGGGGCCTCTGAAGCTTTCTTT. Its translation: CASSQFGGASEAFF. The chain has TRBV4-1 and TRBJ1-1; D may be TRBD1 (5 bases). The CDR3 contains 14 residues. CDR1 is MGHRA, CDR2 YSYEKL, per germline. The V end was cut by 2 bases, the J end by 6 bases, with 13 bases between.

The rearrangement links TRBV11-2 to TRBJ2-7, with D perhaps TRBD2 (6 bases). CDR3 size: 13 residues. Between the trimmed V and J ends, which lost 0 bases and 5 bases, there was a span of 8 bases. Germline-derived CDR1 and CDR2 are SGHAT and FQNNGV. The CDR3 is CASSLDRRDEQYF. Written as DNA, the CDR3 is TGTGCCAGCAGCTTAGATCGGAGGGACGAGCAGTACTTC.